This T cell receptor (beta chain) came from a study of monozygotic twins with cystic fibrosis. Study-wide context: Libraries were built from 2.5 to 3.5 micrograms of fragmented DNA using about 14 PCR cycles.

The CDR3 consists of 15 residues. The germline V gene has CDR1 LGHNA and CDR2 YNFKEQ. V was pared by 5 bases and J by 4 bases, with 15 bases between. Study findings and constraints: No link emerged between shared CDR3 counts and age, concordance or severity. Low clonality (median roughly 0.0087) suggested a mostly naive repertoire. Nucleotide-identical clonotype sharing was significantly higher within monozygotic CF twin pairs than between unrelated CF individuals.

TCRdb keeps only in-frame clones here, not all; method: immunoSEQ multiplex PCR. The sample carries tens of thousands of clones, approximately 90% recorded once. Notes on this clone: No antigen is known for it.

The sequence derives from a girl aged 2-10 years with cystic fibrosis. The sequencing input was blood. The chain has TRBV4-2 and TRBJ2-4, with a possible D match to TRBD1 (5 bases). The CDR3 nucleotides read TGTGCCAGCAGCAACTCCATCGCAGGGAAAAACATTCAGTACTTC. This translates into CASSNSIAGKNIQYF.